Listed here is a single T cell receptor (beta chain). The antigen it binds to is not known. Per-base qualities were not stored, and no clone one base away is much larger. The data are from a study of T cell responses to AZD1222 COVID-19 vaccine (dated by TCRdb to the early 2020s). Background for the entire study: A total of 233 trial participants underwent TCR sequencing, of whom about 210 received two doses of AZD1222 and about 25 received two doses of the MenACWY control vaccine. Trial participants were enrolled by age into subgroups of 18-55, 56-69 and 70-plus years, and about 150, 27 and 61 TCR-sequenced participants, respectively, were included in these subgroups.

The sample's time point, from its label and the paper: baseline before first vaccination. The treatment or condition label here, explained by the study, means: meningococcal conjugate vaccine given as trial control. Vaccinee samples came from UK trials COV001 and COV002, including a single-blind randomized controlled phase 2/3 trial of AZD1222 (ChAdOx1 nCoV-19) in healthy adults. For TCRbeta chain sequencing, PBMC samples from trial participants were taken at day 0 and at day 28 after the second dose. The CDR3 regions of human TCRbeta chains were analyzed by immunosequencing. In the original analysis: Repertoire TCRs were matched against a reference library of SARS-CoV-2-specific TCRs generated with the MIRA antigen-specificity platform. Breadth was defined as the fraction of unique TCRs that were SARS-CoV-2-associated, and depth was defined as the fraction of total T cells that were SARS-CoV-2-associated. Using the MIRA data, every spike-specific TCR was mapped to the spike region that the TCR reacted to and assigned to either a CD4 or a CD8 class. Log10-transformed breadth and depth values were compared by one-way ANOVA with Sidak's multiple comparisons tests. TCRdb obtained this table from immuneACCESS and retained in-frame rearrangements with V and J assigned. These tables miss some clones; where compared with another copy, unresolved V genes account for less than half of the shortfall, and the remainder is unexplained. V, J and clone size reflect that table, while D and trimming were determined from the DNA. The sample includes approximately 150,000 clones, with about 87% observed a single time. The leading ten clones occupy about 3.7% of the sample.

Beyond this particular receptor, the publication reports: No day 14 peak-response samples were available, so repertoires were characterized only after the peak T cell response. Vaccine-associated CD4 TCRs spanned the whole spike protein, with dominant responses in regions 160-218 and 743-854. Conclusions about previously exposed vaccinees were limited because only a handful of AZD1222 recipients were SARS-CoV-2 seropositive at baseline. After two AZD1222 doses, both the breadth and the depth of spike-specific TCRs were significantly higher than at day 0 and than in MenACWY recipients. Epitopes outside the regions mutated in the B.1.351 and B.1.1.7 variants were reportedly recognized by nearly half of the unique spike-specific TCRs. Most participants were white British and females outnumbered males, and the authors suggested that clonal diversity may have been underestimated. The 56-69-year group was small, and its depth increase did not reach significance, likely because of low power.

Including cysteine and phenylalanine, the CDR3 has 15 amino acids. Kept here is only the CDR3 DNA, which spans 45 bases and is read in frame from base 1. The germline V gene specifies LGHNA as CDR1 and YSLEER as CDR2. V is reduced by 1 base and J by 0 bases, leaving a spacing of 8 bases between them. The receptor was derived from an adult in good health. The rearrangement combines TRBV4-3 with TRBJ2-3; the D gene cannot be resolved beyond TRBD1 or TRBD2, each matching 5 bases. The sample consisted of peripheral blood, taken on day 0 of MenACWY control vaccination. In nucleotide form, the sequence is TGCGCCAGCAGCCAAGGGGGGATTAGCACAGATACGCAGTATTTT. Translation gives CASSQGGISTDTQYF.